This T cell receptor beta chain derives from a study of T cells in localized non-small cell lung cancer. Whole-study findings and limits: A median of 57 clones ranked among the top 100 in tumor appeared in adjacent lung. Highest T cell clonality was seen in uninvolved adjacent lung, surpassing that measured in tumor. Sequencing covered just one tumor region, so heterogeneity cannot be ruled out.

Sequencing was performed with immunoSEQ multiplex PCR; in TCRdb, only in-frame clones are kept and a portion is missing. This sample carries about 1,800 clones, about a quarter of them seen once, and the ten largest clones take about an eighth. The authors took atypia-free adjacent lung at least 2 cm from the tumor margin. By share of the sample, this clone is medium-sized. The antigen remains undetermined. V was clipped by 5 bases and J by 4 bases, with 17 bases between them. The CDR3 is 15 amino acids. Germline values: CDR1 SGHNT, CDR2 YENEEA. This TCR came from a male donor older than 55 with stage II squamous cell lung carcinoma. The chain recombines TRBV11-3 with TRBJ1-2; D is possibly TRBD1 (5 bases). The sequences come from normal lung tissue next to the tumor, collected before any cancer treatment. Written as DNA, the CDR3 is TGTGCCAGCAGCCGGGCCTCGGAGAGGGGCTATGGCTACACCTTC. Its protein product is CASSRASERGYGYTF.